This T cell receptor (beta chain) was recovered during a study of T cells in localized non-small cell lung cancer. CDR1 and CDR2 (germline): LNHDA, SQIVND (reference sequence). The junction had 13 bases not matched to a gene; V was cut back by 1 base and J by 4 bases. The CDR3 spans 18 residues. Only in-frame clones appear in the TCRdb table, and some are missing; sequencing was by immunoSEQ multiplex PCR. This table holds about 24,000 clones, roughly 88% found once. This sequence originates from a woman aged 35 to 70 with stage III lung adenocarcinoma. The sample in question was peripheral blood mononuclear cells, obtained before any cancer treatment. This chain joins TRBV19 and TRBJ2-1, with 7 bases matching TRBD2. Here the CDR3 reads CASSIGGRGSGSYNEQFF. The DNA for the CDR3 is TGTGCCAGTAGTATAGGGGGCCGTGGTAGCGGGTCTTACAATGAGCAGTTCTTC.